Below are 7 T cell receptor beta chains sequenced from a single sample in a study of blood T cells in healthy people across ages. Sample-barcoded 5' priming and a J-beta primer mix drove a second PCR of 7 to 11 cycles. MiXCR, applied by TCRdb to the 5' RACE reads, yields one record per CDR3 protein. In the table there are over 1,500,000 distinct CDR3 sequences, 35% to 50% of which are singletons. Sequencing was done on a sample of blood. The receptors here all came from a human donor in good health.

The chain combines TRBV3-1 with TRBJ2-5, with D possibly being TRBD2 (5 bases). The CDR3 is made up of 12 amino acids. The germline V and J ends were trimmed by 1 base and 11 bases, with 11 bases remaining between them. The V gene's germline CDR1 is LGHDT and CDR2 YNNKEL (reference sequence). DNA for the CDR3: TGTGCCAGCAGCCAAGTTTCGAGGGAGCAGTACTTC. This encodes CASSQVSREQYF.

The rearrangement links TRBV19 to TRBJ1-2, with D possibly TRBD1 on 6 matching bases. CDR1 is LNHDA and CDR2 is SQIVND in the germline V gene (reference sequence). This CDR3 spans 14 amino acids. Trimming cost V 5 bases and J 8 bases, with 18 bases left between them. The CDR3 DNA is TGTGCCAGTAGTTCCATCGACAGGACCTTAGGCTACACCTTC. Translated, it gives CASSSIDRTLGYTF.

V usage is TRBV30 and J usage is TRBJ1-5; D is undetermined. The CDR3 length is 15 residues. Germline CDR1 is GTSNPN and CDR2 is SVGIG (reference sequence). V was cut by 0 bases and J by 0 bases, with 9 bases left in between. The CDR3 nucleotides are TGTGCCTGGAGTGTAGGTGGTTATAGCAATCAGCCCCAGCATTTT. The encoded protein is CAWSVGGYSNQPQHF. Combining the CDR3 with reference TRBV30 and TRBJ1-5 gives the whole variable domain SQTIHQWPATLVQPVGSPLSLECTVEGTSNPNLYWYRQAAGRGLQLLFYSVGIGQISSEVPQNLSASRPQDRQFILSSKKLLLSDSGFYLCAWSVGGYSNQPQHFGDGTRLSIL.

The chain joins TRBV7-9 to TRBJ1-2, with D unclear. Germline CDR1 SEHNR, CDR2 FQNEAQ (reference sequence). V was clipped by 1 base and J by 4 bases, with 13 bases between them. CDR3 size: 15 residues. CDR3 nucleotide sequence: TGTGCCAGCAGCTTAGGGATGGGCAGTTCCTATGGCTACACCTTC. Its translation is CASSLGMGSSYGYTF.

V and J are TRBV20-1 and TRBJ1-4; D remains ambiguous. V dropped 6 bases and J dropped 7 bases, with 15 bases sitting between them. Germline V gene lookup returns CDR1 DFQATT and CDR2 SNEGSKA (reference sequence). This CDR3 comprises 13 residues. Here the CDR3 reads CSAISGRGEKLFF. DNA of the CDR3: TGCAGTGCGATCTCCGGGAGAGGTGAAAAACTGTTTTTT.

As to this clonotype: At one of its ends the junction is not consistent with the germline gene, which may arise from a read error. The chain employs TRBV7-2 and TRBJ1-2, with D unresolved. Germline V gene sequence: CDR1 SGHTA, CDR2 FQGNSA. CDR3 size: 13 residues. The CDR3 region has the DNA TGTGCCACCAGCTTAGGTTTGGAGTATGGCTACACCTTC. Residues: CATSLGLEYGYTF.

This clonotype has just a few counts. The chain has TRBV4-2 and TRBJ2-5, with D perhaps being TRBD1 or TRBD2 (5 bases each). V was trimmed by 5 bases and J by 5 bases, leaving 15 bases between them. CDR3 length equals 14 residues. In germline, CDR1 is LGHNA, CDR2 YNFKEQ. This chain's CDR3 is CASSGKGRGETQYF. CDR3 sequence (DNA): TGTGCCAGCAGCGGGAAGGGGAGAGGGGAGACCCAGTACTTC.